The subject of this entry is one T cell receptor (beta chain). The sample belongs to a study of identical twins. TCRdb reprocessed the 5' RACE reads with MiXCR, giving one entry per CDR3 protein. The sample has roughly 690,000 distinct CDR3 sequences, over 5% seen once. The sample taken for sequencing was naive T cells sorted from blood. The receptor comes from a man between 18 and 35 years old in good health.

The DNA for the CDR3 is TGTGCCAGCAGCGCGACACCCGAACGTGAAAAACTGTTTTTT. Its protein product is CASSATPEREKLFF. This chain joins TRBV7-6 and TRBJ1-4; D uncertain. Trimming removed 5 bases at V and 7 bases at J, with 14 bases between. The CDR3 loop spans 14 amino acids. Germline loops: CDR1 SGHVS, CDR2 FNYEAQ.